The sequence of this T cell receptor beta chain was determined in a study of identical twins. Findings and limits, study-wide: Out-of-frame beta chain sequences displayed weaker excess sharing between twins. Memory repertoires lacked the insertion deficit that abundant cord blood beta clonotypes showed.

Template switching added a universal primer binding site, and final cDNA carried unique molecular identifiers. TCRdb re-analysed the 5' RACE reads in MiXCR, keeping a single row per CDR3 protein. The sample lists roughly 1.6 million distinct CDR3 sequences, about 30% occurring once. This clonotype was seen a handful of times. The antigen is not known. The ends lost 5 bases at V and 7 bases at J; junction bases unmatched: 6. CDR1 is MNHEY and CDR2 is SMNVEV in the germline V gene (reference sequence). The CDR3 length is 16 residues. The TCR originated in a newborn girl in good health. The chain links TRBV27 to TRBJ1-6; 12 bases are shared with TRBD1. Sequenced input: cord blood. CDR3 sequence (DNA): TGTGCCAGCAGTCCTAGGGGGACAGGGGGCAATTCACCCCTCCACTTT. It codes for CASSPRGTGGNSPLHF.